Following are 29 T cell receptor beta chains from one sample sequenced in a study of T cells in Graves' hyperthyroidism and ophthalmopathy. Amplification of TCR beta CDR3 regions used RNA as the template. During a first-round RT-PCR of the TCR CDR3, the HTBI primer set was used. TCRdb reanalysed the multiplex PCR reads using MiXCR and keeps one entry per CDR3 protein. The sample has fewer than 300,000 distinct CDR3 sequences, over 12% seen once; the top ten hold roughly 31%. Material for sequencing was blood. The receptors come from a woman between 45 and 65 years old with Graves' hyperthyroidism that later progressed to Graves' ophthalmopathy.

This clonotype was counted between two and nine times. CDR3 DNA: TGCGCCAGCAGCTTGGGGGGGCGGGCCCAAGGTGAAAAACTGTTTTTT. This sequence encodes CASSLGGRAQGEKLFF. This chain uses TRBV5-1 with TRBJ1-4; tentatively, D is TRBD1 (6 bases). The V end lost 0 bases, the J end lost 7 bases, and 16 bases lay between the germline ends. The CDR3 spans 16 residues. Germline CDR1 and CDR2: SGHRS and YFSETQ.

Ten or more counts support this clonotype. The V call is TRBV11-2, the J call TRBJ2-5, with TRBD1 identical over 8 bases. V trimming: 4 bases; J trimming: 5 bases; junction bases outside the gene matches: 9. The CDR3 is 15 amino acids. Germline V lookup: CDR1 SGHAT, CDR2 FQNNGV. The CDR3 nucleotides are TGTGCCAGCAGCTCGGGGGCGACAGGGGACGAGACCCAGTACTTC. Translating gives CASSSGATGDETQYF.

This clonotype has ten or more counts. The chain recombines TRBV4-1 with TRBJ2-1; 13 nucleotides align to TRBD2. CDR1 is MGHRA, CDR2 YSYEKL, per germline. This CDR3 is built from 15 residues. Unmatched junction bases numbered 4, after V lost 1 base and J lost 10 bases. CDR3 loop: CASSQGGGLAGEQFF. The CDR3 bases are TGCGCCAGCAGCCAAGGGGGGGGACTAGCGGGAGAGCAGTTCTTC.

This clonotype was seen at least ten times. CDR3 nucleotide sequence: TGTGCCAGCAGACTAGCGGGAGACCCGTGGGGGGCAGATACGCAGTATTTT. The encoded protein is CASRLAGDPWGADTQYF. V gene TRBV6-1 combines with J gene TRBJ2-3; TRBD2 matches at 11 bases. Germline trimming cut 6 bases from V and 4 bases from J; bases unmatched to any gene: 12. The CDR3 runs to 17 residues. From germline, CDR1 is MNHNS and CDR2 SASEGT.

This clonotype was recorded at least ten times. The V call is TRBV27, the J call TRBJ1-1; D gene ambiguous. Germline V CDR1 and CDR2: MNHEY, SMNVEV (reference sequence). V dropped 0 bases and J dropped 10 bases, with 18 bases sitting between them. The CDR3 is made up of 15 amino acids. The CDR3 DNA sequence: TGTGCCAGCAGTTTATCGGTAGGGTCAGGTTCGGGAGCTTTCTTT. This encodes CASSLSVGSGSGAFF.

The chain has TRBV14 and TRBJ1-4; D is unclear. This CDR3 comprises 13 residues. Germline values: CDR1 SGHDN, CDR2 FVKESK. V lost 4 bases, J lost 4 bases, and 7 bases lay in between. The CDR3 sequence: CASSLRFNEKLFF. DNA of the CDR3: TGTGCCAGCAGCCTTAGATTTAATGAAAAACTGTTTTTT.

This clonotype showed up many times. The V gene is TRBV7-2, the J gene TRBJ2-2, with a tentative D call TRBD1 (6 bases). This CDR3 is built from 15 residues. Deletions cut 4 bases from V and 5 bases from J, with 14 bases between. CDR1 and CDR2 (germline): SGHTA, FQGNSA. In DNA form, the CDR3 reads TGTGCCAGCAGCTCCAAGCTACAGGGTACCGGGGAGCTGTTTTTT. Amino acids: CASSSKLQGTGELFF.

This clonotype was recorded at least ten times. V usage is TRBV3-1 and J usage is TRBJ2-5; 13 bases map to TRBD2. The CDR3 spans 16 residues. Germline V gene sequence: CDR1 LGHDT, CDR2 YNNKEL (reference sequence). The trim removed 4 bases at V and 2 bases at J, leaving 4 bases unmatched. This CDR3 reads CASSLRTSGGQETQYF. The CDR3 DNA follows: TGTGCCAGCAGCCTGCGGACTAGCGGGGGACAAGAGACCCAGTACTTC.

The chain carries TRBV9 and TRBJ1-1, with no clear D. The CDR3 is 14 amino acids. Germline-derived CDR1 and CDR2 are SGDLS and YYNGEE. Trimming took 4 bases from V and 4 from J, leaving 14 bases between them. In nucleotides, the CDR3 is TGTGCCAGCAGCCGTCAAACTCGGGGCACTGAAGCTTTCTTT. Protein sequence: CASSRQTRGTEAFF.

This clonotype was counted between two and nine times. The chain couples TRBV10-3 to TRBJ1-5; D is ambiguous. The CDR3 runs to 14 residues. The germline V gene encodes CDR1 ENHRY and CDR2 SYGVKD. The V gene lost 6 bases and the J gene lost 2 bases, with 11 bases spanning the gap. The CDR3 DNA reads TGTGCCATCAGCCTAGAGATGGGCAATCAGCCCCAGCATTTT. As protein: CAISLEMGNQPQHF.

This clonotype was seen many times. The chain recombines TRBV2 with TRBJ1-1, with 8 bases lining up with TRBD1. CDR1 is SNHLY and CDR2 is FYNNEI in the germline V gene. The CDR3 loop spans 17 amino acids. V lost 3 bases and J lost 4; bases outside the gene matches: 13. CDR3 protein: CASSEGVETGGSTEAFF. The CDR3 bases are TGTGCCAGCAGTGAGGGGGTTGAAACAGGGGGGAGCACTGAAGCTTTCTTT. The entire variable domain, with the rest obtained from reference TRBV2 and TRBJ1-1, is as follows: EPEVTQTPSHQVTQMGQEVILRCVPISNHLYFYWYRQILGQKVEFLVSFYNNEISEKSEIFDDQFSVERPDGSNFTLKIRSTKLEDSAMYFCASSEGVETGGSTEAFFGQGTRLTVV.

The table lists this clonotype with many counts. The chain recombines TRBV28 with TRBJ2-7, with 7 bases aligning to TRBD1. This CDR3 is 16 amino acids long. The V and J ends lost 0 bases and 4 bases, in that order; junction bases with no gene match: 9. Germline CDR1 reads MDHEN; CDR2 reads SYDVKM. CDR3 amino acids: CASSLWPGTVFYEQYF. Here the CDR3 DNA reads TGTGCCAGCAGTTTATGGCCCGGGACAGTTTTTTACGAGCAGTACTTC.

Comments on this clonotype: This may stem from a read error, because a much larger clone lies one nucleotide away. This chain uses TRBV5-1 with TRBJ2-2; the D gene is possibly TRBD2 (5 bases). The V gene's germline CDR1 is SGHRS and CDR2 YFSETQ. The CDR3 loop spans 14 amino acids. CDR3 sequence reads: CASNGMAGTGELLF. The CDR3 bases are TGCGCCAGCAACGGGATGGCTGGCACCGGGGAGCTGCTTTTT.

This clonotype occurred many times. V is TRBV6-1 and J is TRBJ2-1, with 9 bases that match TRBD2. The CDR3 has 16 residues. V lost 5 bases to trimming and J lost 6 bases; unmatched junction nucleotides: 11. Germline V CDR1 and CDR2: MNHNS, SASEGT. The CDR3 loop reads CASSYVGAGGPNEQFF. The CDR3 DNA reads as TGTGCCAGCAGTTACGTGGGGGCGGGAGGGCCCAATGAGCAGTTCTTC.

The chain combines TRBV10-3 with TRBJ2-1, with 8 bases that match TRBD2. Germline trimming cut 7 bases from V and 7 bases from J; bases unmatched to any gene: 12. The CDR3 runs 15 residues. The germline V gene has CDR1 ENHRY and CDR2 SYGVKD. In DNA, the CDR3 is TGTGCCATCACGGGAGGACTAGCCTCAGGAAATGAGCAGTTCTTC. Translating it yields CAITGGLASGNEQFF.

This clonotype occurred many times. The chain combines TRBV20-1 with TRBJ1-2; perhaps TRBD1 as D (5 bases). Trimming cost V 0 bases and J 6 bases, with 17 bases left between them. Germline loops: CDR1 DFQATT, CDR2 SNEGSKA (reference sequence). This CDR3 contains 15 residues. The CDR3 sequence is CSARDDQGRRDGYTF. DNA for the CDR3: TGCAGTGCTAGAGATGATCAGGGTAGAAGAGATGGCTACACCTTC.

This clonotype was counted many times. The chain employs TRBV5-1 and TRBJ2-7; D gene ambiguous. The CDR3 has 13 amino acids. Germline V lookup: CDR1 SGHRS, CDR2 YFSETQ. The V and J ends lost 0 bases and 6 bases respectively, with 10 bases between them. The CDR3 DNA follows: TGCGCCAGCAGCTTGGAATGGGGTCGCGAGCAGTACTTC. This codes for CASSLEWGREQYF.

This rearrangement joins TRBV11-2 to TRBJ2-7; possible D gene TRBD1, 7 bases. This CDR3 comprises 17 residues. CDR1 and CDR2 (germline): SGHAT, FQNNGV. V lost 5 bases and J lost 0, with 20 bases in between. CDR3 sequence: CASSQLAGTEASYEQYF. The CDR3 DNA is TGTGCCAGCAGCCAACTAGCAGGGACAGAGGCCTCCTACGAGCAGTACTTC. The full variable domain, in which reference TRBV11-2 and TRBJ2-7 provide the parts outside the CDR3, is EAGVAQSPRYKIIEKRQSVAFWCNPISGHATLYWYQQILGQGPKLLIQFQNNGVVDDSQLPKDRFSAERLKGVDSTLKIQPAKLEDSAVYLCASSQLAGTEASYEQYFGPGTRLTVT.

This clonotype was recorded many times. The J gene is TRBJ1-1, the V gene TRBV28, with D possibly matching TRBD1 (6 bases). Trimming shortened V by 4 bases and J by 5 bases, and 14 bases separated the two germline ends. The CDR3 is made up of 14 amino acids. From germline, CDR1 is MDHEN and CDR2 SYDVKM. CDR3 coding DNA: TGTGCCAGCAGTTCGGCTCAGGGGTTGACTGAAGCTTTCTTT. As protein: CASSSAQGLTEAFF.

The V and J genes are TRBV28 and TRBJ2-7; 8 bases are a match to TRBD2. Germline V gene lookup returns CDR1 MDHEN and CDR2 SYDVKM. CDR3 size: 15 residues. V dropped 1 base and J dropped 6; count of bases not matched to a gene: 8. In nucleotides, the CDR3 is TGTGCCAGCAGTTTATCCGGAGCGGGAGTTCTCGAGCAGTACTTC. Amino acid sequence: CASSLSGAGVLEQYF. The full variable domain, completed using reference TRBV28 and TRBJ2-7, is DVKVTQSSRYLVKRTGEKVFLECVQDMDHENMFWYRQDPGLGLRLIYFSYDVKMKEKGDIPEGYSVSREKKERFSLILESASTNQTSMYLCASSLSGAGVLEQYFGPGTRLTVT.

At least ten counts were recorded for this clonotype. This sequence joins TRBV20-1 and TRBJ2-2; the D gene is possibly TRBD1 (5 bases). The CDR3 runs to 13 residues. Looked up from germline, CDR1 is DFQATT and CDR2 is SNEGSKA (reference sequence). Trimming shortened V by 5 bases and J by 6 bases, and 13 bases separated the two germline ends. CDR3 DNA: TGCAGTGCTCCCCGTGGGGCGGCCGGGGAGCTGTTTTTT. As protein: CSAPRGAAGELFF.

In its sample, this clonotype was seen many times. The CDR3 loop is CSARLRLAGDSDTQYF. The CDR3 region has the DNA TGCAGTGCTAGACTCAGACTAGCGGGAGATTCAGATACGCAGTATTTT. The V and J genes are TRBV20-1 and TRBJ2-3; 12 bases are a match to TRBD2. After removal of 2 bases from V and 4 bases from J, the junction contained 7 bases not matched to a gene. Looked up from germline, CDR1 is DFQATT and CDR2 is SNEGSKA (reference sequence). The CDR3 covers 16 residues.

This clonotype was counted at least ten times. This chain's CDR3 is CASSFGTRNYEQYF. As DNA, the CDR3 is TGTGCCAGCAGCTTCGGGACACGTAACTACGAGCAGTACTTC. This chain links TRBV5-6 with TRBJ2-7; D perhaps matches TRBD1 (6 bases). The CDR3 loop spans 14 amino acids. CDR1 is SGHDT, CDR2 YYEEEE, per germline. The V end lost 2 bases, the J end lost 3 bases, and 12 bases lay between the germline ends.

Ten or more counts support this clonotype. This rearrangement joins TRBV7-9 to TRBJ1-5; D is unresolved. Germline lookup yields CDR1 SEHNR and CDR2 FQNEAQ (reference sequence). The V end lost 2 bases, the J end lost 3 bases, and 8 bases lay between the germline ends. This CDR3 is 14 amino acids long. CDR3 sequence (DNA): TGTGCCAGCAGCTTATACGACCTCAATCAGCCCCAGCATTTT. This gives the protein CASSLYDLNQPQHF. Full variable domain (rest looked up from reference TRBV7-9 and TRBJ1-5): DTGVSQNPRHKITKRGQNVTFRCDPISEHNRLYWYRQTLGQGPEFLTYFQNEAQLEKSRLLSDRFSAERPKGSFSTLEIQRTEQGDSAMYLCASSLYDLNQPQHFGDGTRLSIL.

In its sample, this clonotype was seen a few times. The V call is TRBV27, the J call TRBJ2-4, with D perhaps TRBD2 (7 bases). The germline V gene has CDR1 MNHEY and CDR2 SMNVEV (reference sequence). The CDR3 loop spans 16 amino acids. The V gene lost 5 bases and the J gene lost 0 bases, with 14 bases spanning the gap. CDR3 amino acids: CASSPLGGGAKNIQYF. The CDR3, as DNA: TGTGCCAGCAGTCCCCTAGGGGGGGGAGCCAAAAACATTCAGTACTTC.

This clonotype was seen repeatedly, ten times or more. The chain is built from TRBV7-8 and TRBJ2-5; 8 positions match TRBD1. The V gene end was trimmed by 6 bases and the J gene end by 4 bases; junction bases not matched to a gene: 4. Per the germline V gene, CDR1 is SGHVS and CDR2 is FQNEAQ. CDR3 length: 13 residues. CDR3 residues: CASSRDRGETQYF. The DNA of the CDR3 is TGTGCCAGCAGTAGAGACAGGGGAGAGACCCAGTACTTC.

J is TRBJ1-5 and V is TRBV19, with D possibly being TRBD1 (6 bases). Germline V gene lookup returns CDR1 LNHDA and CDR2 SQIVND (reference sequence). The V end was cut by 8 bases, the J end by 5 bases, with 13 bases between. This CDR3 comprises 13 residues. The CDR3 region is CASSGGRDQPQHF. CDR3 DNA sequence: TGTGCCAGTTCCGGGGGGCGCGATCAGCCCCAGCATTTT.

This clonotype was seen more than once but under ten times. The chain combines TRBV2 with TRBJ1-4, with 11 nucleotides matching TRBD1. CDR1 and CDR2 (germline): SNHLY, FYNNEI. Unmatched junction bases numbered 7, after V lost 5 bases and J lost 11 bases. The length of the CDR3 is 14 residues. DNA for the CDR3: TGTGCCAGCAGTAGCCGGGACAGGGGGTCGAAACTGTTTTTT. It is translated as CASSSRDRGSKLFF. Full variable domain (outside the CDR3, taken from reference TRBV2 and TRBJ1-4): EPEVTQTPSHQVTQMGQEVILRCVPISNHLYFYWYRQILGQKVEFLVSFYNNEISEKSEIFDDQFSVERPDGSNFTLKIRSTKLEDSAMYFCASSSRDRGSKLFFGSGTQLSVL.

In this sample, this clonotype turned up many times. The chain recombines TRBV28 with TRBJ2-7; D remains ambiguous. This CDR3 comprises 13 residues. V was pared by 6 bases and J by 0 bases, with 9 bases between. From germline, CDR1 is MDHEN and CDR2 SYDVKM. The chain's CDR3 is CASRVGISYEQYF. The CDR3 bases are TGTGCCAGCAGAGTAGGGATCTCCTACGAGCAGTACTTC.